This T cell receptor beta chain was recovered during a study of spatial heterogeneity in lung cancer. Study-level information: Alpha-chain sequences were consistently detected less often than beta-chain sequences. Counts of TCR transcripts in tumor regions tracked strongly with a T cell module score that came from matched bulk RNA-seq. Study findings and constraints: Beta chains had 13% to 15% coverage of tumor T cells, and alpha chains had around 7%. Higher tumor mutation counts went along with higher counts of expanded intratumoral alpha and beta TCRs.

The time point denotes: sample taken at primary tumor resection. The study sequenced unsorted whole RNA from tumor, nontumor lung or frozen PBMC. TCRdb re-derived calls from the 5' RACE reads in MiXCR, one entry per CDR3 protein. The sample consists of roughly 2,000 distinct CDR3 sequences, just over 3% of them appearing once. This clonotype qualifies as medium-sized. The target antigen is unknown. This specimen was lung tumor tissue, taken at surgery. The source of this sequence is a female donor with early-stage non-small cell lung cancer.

The CDR3 loop reads CASSYAEAKDIQYF. CDR3 coding DNA: TGTGCCAGCAGTTACGCAGAGGCTAAGGACATTCAGTACTTC. This sequence joins TRBV6-2 or TRBV6-3 and TRBJ2-4; D gene unclear. V was cut by 2 bases and J by 8 bases, with 13 bases left in between. CDR3 length equals 14 residues. Germline lookup yields CDR1 MNHEY and CDR2 SVGEGT.